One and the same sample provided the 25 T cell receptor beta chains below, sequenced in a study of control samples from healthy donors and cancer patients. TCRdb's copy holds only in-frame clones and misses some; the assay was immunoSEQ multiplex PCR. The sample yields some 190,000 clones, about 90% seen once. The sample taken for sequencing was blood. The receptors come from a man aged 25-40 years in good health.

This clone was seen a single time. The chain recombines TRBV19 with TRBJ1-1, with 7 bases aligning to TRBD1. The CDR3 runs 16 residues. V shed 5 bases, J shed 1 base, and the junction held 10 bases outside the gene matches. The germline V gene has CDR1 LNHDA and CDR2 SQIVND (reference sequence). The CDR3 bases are TGTGCCAGTAGTCCCCCTGAGACAGGGAGGAACACTGAAGCTTTCTTT. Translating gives CASSPPETGRNTEAFF.

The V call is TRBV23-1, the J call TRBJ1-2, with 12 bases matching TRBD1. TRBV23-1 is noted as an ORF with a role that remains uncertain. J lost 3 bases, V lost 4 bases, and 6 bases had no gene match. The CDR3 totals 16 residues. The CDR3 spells CASSRIRDRGHYGYTF. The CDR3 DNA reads TGCGCCAGCAGTCGGATCCGGGACAGGGGGCACTATGGCTACACCTTC.

The CDR3: CASSKSTGASAEAFF. The DNA of the CDR3 is TGTGCCAGCAGTAAATCAACAGGGGCCAGTGCTGAAGCTTTCTTT. The chain recombines TRBV6-6 with TRBJ1-1, with 7 bases aligning to TRBD1. Germline V lookup: CDR1 MNHNY, CDR2 SVGAGI (reference sequence). This CDR3 has 15 amino acids. The V segment lost 5 bases and the J segment 6 bases; nucleotides outside the gene matches: 12.

CDR3 loop: CASSEDDRSGGYTF. CDR3 DNA: TGTGCCAGCAGTGAAGATGACAGGTCAGGTGGCTACACCTTC. The chain carries TRBV6-1 and TRBJ1-2; tentative D call: TRBD1 (6 bases). The CDR3 extends over 14 amino acids. Trimming left V 1 base short and J 7 bases short, with 13 bases between. CDR1 and CDR2 (germline): MNHNS, SASEGT.

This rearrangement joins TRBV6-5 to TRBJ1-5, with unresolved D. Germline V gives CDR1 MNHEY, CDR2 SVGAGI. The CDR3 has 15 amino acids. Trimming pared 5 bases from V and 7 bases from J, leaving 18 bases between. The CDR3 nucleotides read TGTGCCAGCAGTCCTCAGTTAGCCGTAGGGCAGCCCCAGCATTTT. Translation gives CASSPQLAVGQPQHF.

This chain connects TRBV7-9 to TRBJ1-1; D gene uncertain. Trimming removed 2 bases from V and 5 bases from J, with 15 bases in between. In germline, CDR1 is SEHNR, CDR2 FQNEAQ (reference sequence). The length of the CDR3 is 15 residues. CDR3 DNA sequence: TGTGCCAGCAGCTTAAAACAAACCGGAGGGACTGAAGCTTTCTTT. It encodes CASSLKQTGGTEAFF.

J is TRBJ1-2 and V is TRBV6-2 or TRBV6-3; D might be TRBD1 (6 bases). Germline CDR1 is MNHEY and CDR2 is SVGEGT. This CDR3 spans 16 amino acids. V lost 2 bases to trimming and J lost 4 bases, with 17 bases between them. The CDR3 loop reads CASSYASYRRGYGYTF. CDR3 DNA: TGTGCCAGCAGTTACGCTTCGTACCGCAGGGGCTATGGCTACACCTTC.

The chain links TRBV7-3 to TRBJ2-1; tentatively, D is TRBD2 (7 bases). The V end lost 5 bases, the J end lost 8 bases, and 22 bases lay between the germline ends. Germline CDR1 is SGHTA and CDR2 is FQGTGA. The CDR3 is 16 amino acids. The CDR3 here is CASSPGGRGGLDEQFF. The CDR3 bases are TGTGCCAGCAGCCCCGGAGGGAGGGGGGGACTGGATGAGCAGTTCTTC.

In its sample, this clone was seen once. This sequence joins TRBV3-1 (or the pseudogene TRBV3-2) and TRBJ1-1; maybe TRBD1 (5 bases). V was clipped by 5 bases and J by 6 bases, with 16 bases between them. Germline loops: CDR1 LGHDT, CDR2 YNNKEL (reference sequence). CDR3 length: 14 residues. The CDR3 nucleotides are TGTGCCAGCAGCTCGAAGATGGGGGACGCTGAAGCTTTCTTT. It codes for CASSSKMGDAEAFF.

The CDR3 reads CASSYAVTEQGLGYGYTF. CDR3 sequence (DNA): TGTGCCAGCAGCTACGCCGTAACAGAACAGGGTTTGGGCTATGGCTACACCTTC. The chain is built from TRBV7-8 and TRBJ1-2; possible D gene TRBD1, 6 bases. V shed 4 bases and J shed 4 bases, with 25 bases lying between them. The V gene's germline CDR1 is SGHVS and CDR2 FQNEAQ. This CDR3 spans 18 amino acids. Together with reference TRBV7-8 and TRBJ1-2, the CDR3 gives the full variable domain: GAGVSQSPRYKVAKRGQDVALRCDPISGHVSLFWYQQALGQGPEFLTYFQNEAQLDKSGLPSDRFFAERPEGSVSTLKIQRTQQEDSAVYLCASSYAVTEQGLGYGYTFGSGTRLTVV.

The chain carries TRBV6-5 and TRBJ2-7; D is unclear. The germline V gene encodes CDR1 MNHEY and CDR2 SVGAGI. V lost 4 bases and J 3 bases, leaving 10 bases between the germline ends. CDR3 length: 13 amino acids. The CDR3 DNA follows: TGTGCCAGCAGTTTGGACGTAGGCTACGAGCAGTACTTC. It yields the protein CASSLDVGYEQYF.

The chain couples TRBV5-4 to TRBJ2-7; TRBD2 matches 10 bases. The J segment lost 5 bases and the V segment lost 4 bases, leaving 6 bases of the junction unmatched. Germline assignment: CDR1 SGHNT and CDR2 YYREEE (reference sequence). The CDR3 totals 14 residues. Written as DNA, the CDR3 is TGTGCCAGCAGCCAGGGACTAGCGTCTAACGAGCAGTACTTC. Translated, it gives CASSQGLASNEQYF.

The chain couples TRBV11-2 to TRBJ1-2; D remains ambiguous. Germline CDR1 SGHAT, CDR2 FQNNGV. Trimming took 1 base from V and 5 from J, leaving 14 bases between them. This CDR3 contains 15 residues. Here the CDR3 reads CASSLVSQRSYGYTF. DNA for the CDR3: TGTGCCAGCAGCTTAGTCTCCCAGCGCTCTTATGGCTACACCTTC.

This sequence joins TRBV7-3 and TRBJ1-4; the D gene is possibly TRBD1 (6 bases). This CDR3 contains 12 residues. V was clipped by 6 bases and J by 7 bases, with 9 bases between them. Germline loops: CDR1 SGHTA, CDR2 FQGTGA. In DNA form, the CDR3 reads TGTGCCAGCAGGCAGGGGTTTGAAAAACTGTTTTTT. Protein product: CASRQGFEKLFF. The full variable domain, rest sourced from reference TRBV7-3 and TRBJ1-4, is GAGVSQTPSNKVTEKGKYVELRCDPISGHTALYWYRQSLGQGPEFLIYFQGTGAADDSGLPNDRFFAVRPEGSVSTLKIQRTERGDSAVYLCASRQGFEKLFFGSGTQLSVL.

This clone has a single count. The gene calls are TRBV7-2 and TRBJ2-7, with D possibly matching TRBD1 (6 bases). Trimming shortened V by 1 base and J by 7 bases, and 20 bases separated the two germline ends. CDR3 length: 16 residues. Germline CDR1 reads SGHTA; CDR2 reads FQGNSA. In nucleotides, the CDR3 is TGTGCCAGCAGCTTAGGCCAACAGGGCCTGGGTGGGGAGCAGTACTTC. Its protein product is CASSLGQQGLGGEQYF. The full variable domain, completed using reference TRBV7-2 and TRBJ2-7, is GAGVSQSPSNKVTEKGKDVELRCDPISGHTALYWYRQSLGQGLEFLIYFQGNSAPDKSGLPSDRFSAERTGGSVSTLTIQRTQQEDSAVYLCASSLGQQGLGGEQYFGPGTRLTVT.

The CDR3 DNA reads TGTGCCAGCAGCCAACCCGACAGGGGCCCCATGAACACTGAAGCTTTCTTT. Translating gives CASSQPDRGPMNTEAFF. The chain uses TRBV4-2 and TRBJ1-1; TRBD1 matches at 8 bases. The CDR3 has 17 residues. Germline V CDR1 and CDR2: LGHNA, YNFKEQ. The V segment lost 2 bases and the J segment 0 bases; nucleotides outside the gene matches: 8.

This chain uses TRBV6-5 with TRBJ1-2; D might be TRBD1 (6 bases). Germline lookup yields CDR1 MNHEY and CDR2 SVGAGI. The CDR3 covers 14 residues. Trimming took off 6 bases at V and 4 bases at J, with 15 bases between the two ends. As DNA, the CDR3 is TGTGCCAGCAGAACCGGGGGGCAAGTCTATGGCTACACCTTC. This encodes CASRTGGQVYGYTF.

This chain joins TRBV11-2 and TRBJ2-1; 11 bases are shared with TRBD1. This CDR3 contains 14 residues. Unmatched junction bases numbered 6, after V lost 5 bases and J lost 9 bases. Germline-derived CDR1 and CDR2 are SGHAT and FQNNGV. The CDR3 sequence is CASSADRGLGEQFF. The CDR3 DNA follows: TGTGCCAGCAGCGCGGACAGGGGGCTCGGTGAGCAGTTCTTC.

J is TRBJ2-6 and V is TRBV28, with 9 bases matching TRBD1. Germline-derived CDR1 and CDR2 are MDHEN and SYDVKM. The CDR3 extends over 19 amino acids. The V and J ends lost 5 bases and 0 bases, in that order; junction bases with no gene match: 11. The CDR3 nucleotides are TGTGCCAGCAGTGGGGGGGGACAGGGAATTCACTCTGGGGCCAACGTCCTGACTTTC. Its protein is CASSGGGQGIHSGANVLTF.

The CDR3 region is CASSLWGAGGTYNEQFF. The CDR3 DNA is TGTGCCAGCAGCTTGTGGGGAGCGGGGGGGACCTACAATGAGCAGTTCTTC. The rearrangement uses TRBV7-2 and TRBJ2-1, with TRBD2 identical over 10 bases. Losses at the gene ends were 3 bases for V and 2 bases for J; bases not matched to a gene: 7. CDR1 is SGHTA, CDR2 FQGNSA, per germline. The length of the CDR3 is 17 residues. Full variable domain (outside the CDR3, taken from reference TRBV7-2 and TRBJ2-1): GAGVSQSPSNKVTEKGKDVELRCDPISGHTALYWYRQSLGQGLEFLIYFQGNSAPDKSGLPSDRFSAERTGGSVSTLTIQRTQQEDSAVYLCASSLWGAGGTYNEQFFGPGTRLTVL.

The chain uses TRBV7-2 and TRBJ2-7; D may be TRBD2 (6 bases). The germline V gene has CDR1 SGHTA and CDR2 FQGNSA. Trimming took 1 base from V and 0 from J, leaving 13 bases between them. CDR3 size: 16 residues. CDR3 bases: TGTGCCAGCAGCTTAGGACCGGGACTGGACTCCTACGAGCAGTACTTC. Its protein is CASSLGPGLDSYEQYF. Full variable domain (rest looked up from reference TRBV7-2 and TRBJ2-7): GAGVSQSPSNKVTEKGKDVELRCDPISGHTALYWYRQSLGQGLEFLIYFQGNSAPDKSGLPSDRFSAERTGGSVSTLTIQRTQQEDSAVYLCASSLGPGLDSYEQYFGPGTRLTVT.

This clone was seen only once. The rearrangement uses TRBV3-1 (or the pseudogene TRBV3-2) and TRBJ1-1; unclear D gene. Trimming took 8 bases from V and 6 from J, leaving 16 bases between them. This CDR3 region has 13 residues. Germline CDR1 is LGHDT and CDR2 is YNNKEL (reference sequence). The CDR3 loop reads CASGFQAESEAFF. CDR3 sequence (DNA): TGTGCCAGCGGATTCCAGGCAGAGTCTGAAGCTTTCTTT.

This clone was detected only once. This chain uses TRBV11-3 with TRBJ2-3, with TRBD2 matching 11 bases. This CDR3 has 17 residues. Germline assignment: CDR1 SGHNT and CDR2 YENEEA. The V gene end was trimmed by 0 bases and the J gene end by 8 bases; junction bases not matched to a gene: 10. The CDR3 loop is CASSLDGVAGGPVTQYF. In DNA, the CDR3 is TGTGCCAGCAGCTTAGATGGAGTAGCGGGGGGGCCGGTTACGCAGTATTTT.

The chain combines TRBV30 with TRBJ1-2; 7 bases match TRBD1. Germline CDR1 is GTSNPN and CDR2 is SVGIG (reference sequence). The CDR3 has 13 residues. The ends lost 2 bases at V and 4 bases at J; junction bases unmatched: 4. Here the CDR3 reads CAWSSAGGYGYTF. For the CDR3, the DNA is TGTGCCTGGAGTTCCGCAGGGGGCTATGGCTACACCTTC.

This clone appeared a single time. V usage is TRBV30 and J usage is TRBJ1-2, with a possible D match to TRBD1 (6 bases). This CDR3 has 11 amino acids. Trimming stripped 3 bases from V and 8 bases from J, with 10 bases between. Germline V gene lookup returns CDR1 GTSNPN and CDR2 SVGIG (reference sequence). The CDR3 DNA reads TGTGCCTGGAGCGGGGGGGCAGGCTACACCTTC. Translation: CAWSGGAGYTF.